This TCR beta chain was identified during a study of blood T cell repertoires in COVID-19 (dated by TCRdb to the early 2020s). The study in broad terms: Samples from collaborators originated in the United States, Italy and Spain and spanned both the acute and convalescent phases of COVID-19. The prospective study material was composed of cDNA or gDNA derived from T cells, B-cell-depleted T cells, or PBMCs. Deeply sampled blood TCRbeta repertoires from subjects exposed to, actively infected with, or recovered from COVID-19 were included in the dataset. The repertoires were released in a freely available public database intended as a resource for research on the immune response to SARS-CoV-2. Samples were obtained from the ongoing ImmuneRACE study (first 160 participants) and from 950 to 1,500 subjects provided by 6 global collaborators. A de-identified subject ID, COVID-19 status, age in years and sex were almost always included in the sample metadata. Where available, HLA class I and class II types were taken from metadata supplied by the sample provider and were not determined by assay-based typing. General findings and caveats noted by the study authors: The quantity of clinical and demographic metadata differed by source and by participant and was supplied without curation.

TCRbeta CDR3 regions were amplified from genomic DNA using the immunoSEQ Assay, a bias-controlled multiplex PCR. In the paper's pipeline: The number of nucleated cells in each sample was estimated from the amplification of reference gene primers within the assay. To quantify the absolute abundance of each unique TCRbeta CDR3 rearrangement, sequence reads were collapsed and filtered. For each sample, productive Simpson clonality was calculated as the square root of Simpson's diversity index over productive rearrangements. TCRdb stores this immuneACCESS table with in-frame sequences only. Part of the clones is absent; in the studies checked, under half of the shortfall reflects unresolved V genes, and no reason is known for the rest. The DNA was the basis for D and trimming; V, J and clone size are from that table. This sample gives hundreds of thousands of clones in total; approximately 81% of them show up just once. The top ten hold 8% to 13% of the sample.

From cysteine to phenylalanine, the CDR3 is 13 amino acids long. Only CDR3 DNA is held: 39 bases, read in frame from base 1. CDR1 and CDR2, per the germline V gene, are MNHEY and SVGAGI. The junction shows trimming of 7 bases on V and 2 bases on J, plus 12 bases between the germline ends. Each collaborating institution followed its own protocols to collect whole blood in K2EDTA tubes. Collaborator samples were shipped for TCRbeta analysis as frozen whole blood, isolated PBMCs, or DNA extracted from either sample type. Comment on this clone: Its cognate antigen has yet to be identified. Qualities for individual bases were not recorded, and no much larger clone is one base off.

The material sequenced was peripheral blood. The sequence derives from a woman older than 75 with acute or convalescent COVID-19. This chain joins TRBV6-5 to TRBJ2-7; 5 matching bases give a weak D call of TRBD1. The DNA is as follows: TGTGCCAGCACCGAGACAGCCGCCTACGAGCAGTACTTC. It translates to CASTETAAYEQYF.